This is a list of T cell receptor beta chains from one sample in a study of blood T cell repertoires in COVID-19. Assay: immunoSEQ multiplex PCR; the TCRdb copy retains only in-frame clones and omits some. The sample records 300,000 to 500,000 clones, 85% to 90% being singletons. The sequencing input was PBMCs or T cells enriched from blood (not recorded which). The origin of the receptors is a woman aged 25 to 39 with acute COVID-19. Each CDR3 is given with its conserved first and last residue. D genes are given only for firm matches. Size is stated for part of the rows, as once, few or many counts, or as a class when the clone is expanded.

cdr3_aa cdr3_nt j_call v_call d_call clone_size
CASSYGLAGGMDTQYF TGTGCCAGCAGTTACGGTCTAGCGGGGGGTATGGATACGCAGTATTTT TRBJ2-3 TRBV6-2/TRBV6-3 TRBD2 -
CASSAAGNSNSPLHF TGTGCCAGCAGCGCCGCGGGGAACTCCAATTCACCCCTCCACTTT TRBJ1-6 TRBV9 - -
CASRRGGPTGELFF TGTGCCAGCAGGAGGGGGGGACCCACCGGGGAGCTGTTTTTT TRBJ2-2 TRBV25-1 - -
CASSRGVGGETQYF TGTGCCAGCAGCCGGGGGGTAGGGGGAGAGACCCAGTACTTC TRBJ2-5 TRBV27 - -
CASSLTQSTDTQYF TGTGCCAGCAGCTTAACACAGAGCACAGATACGCAGTATTTT TRBJ2-3 TRBV7-6 - -
CSVDRGTNTEAFF TGCAGCGTTGACAGGGGGACGAACACTGAAGCTTTCTTT TRBJ1-1 TRBV29-1 TRBD1 -
CASSRDYTSYEQYF TGCGCCAGCAGCCGGGACTACACGTCCTACGAGCAGTACTTC TRBJ2-7 TRBV4-1 TRBD2 -
CASSFQGSTGELFF TGTGCCAGCAGCTTCCAGGGGAGTACCGGGGAGCTGTTTTTT TRBJ2-2 TRBV7-8 - -
CASSQDPGDYGEQYF TGCGCCAGCAGCCAAGACCCTGGGGACTACGGCGAGCAGTACTTC TRBJ2-7 TRBV4-1 TRBD2 -
CASSSGPGQSYEQYF TGTGCCAGCAGCTCTGGCCCGGGACAGAGCTACGAGCAGTACTTC TRBJ2-7 TRBV9 TRBD1 -
CASSVQGAGGGYTF TGTGCCAGCAGCGTTCAGGGGGCGGGTGGCGGCTACACCTTC TRBJ1-2 TRBV9 TRBD1 -
CASRGQSSYNEQFF TGTGCCAGCAGGGGACAGAGCTCCTACAATGAGCAGTTCTTC TRBJ2-1 TRBV2 TRBD1 -
CASSPAGGNTIYF TGTGCCAGCAGCCCTGCAGGGGGAAACACCATATATTTT TRBJ1-3 TRBV12-3/TRBV12-4 - many
CASSRTSGGYNEQFF TGCGCCAGCAGCCGCACTAGCGGGGGGTACAATGAGCAGTTCTTC TRBJ2-1 TRBV4-1 TRBD2 -
CASSSGTGARLNTEAFF TGCGCCAGCAGCTCTGGGACAGGGGCCCGATTGAACACTGAAGCTTTCTTT TRBJ1-1 TRBV5-1 TRBD1 -
CASSIVGQGSNNEQFF TGTGCCAGTAGTATAGTAGGACAGGGGTCCAACAATGAGCAGTTCTTC TRBJ2-1 TRBV19 TRBD1 few
CASSLAGGRYEQYF TGTGCCAGCAGCTTAGCGGGGGGACGCTACGAGCAGTACTTC TRBJ2-7 TRBV7-2 - -
CAWSVLGTGREKLFF TGTGCCTGGAGTGTACTGGGGACAGGGCGGGAAAAACTGTTTTTT TRBJ1-4 TRBV30 TRBD1 -
CASSPAGTGLAEQYF TGTGCCAGCTCACCCGCCGGGACAGGGTTAGCCGAGCAGTACTTC TRBJ2-7 TRBV18 TRBD1 -
CASSLSPRGPYEQYF TGTGCCAGCAGTTTAAGCCCCCGAGGTCCCTACGAGCAGTACTTC TRBJ2-7 TRBV27 - few
CASSPTQNNSPLHF TGTGCCAGCTCACCTACACAGAATAATTCACCCCTCCACTTT TRBJ1-6 TRBV18 - -
CASNRGQGPEAFF TGTGCCAGCAACCGGGGACAGGGACCCGAAGCTTTCTTT TRBJ1-1 TRBV6-5 TRBD1 -
CASSSHQGIGDGYTF TGTGCCAGCAGCTCCCATCAGGGGATTGGGGATGGCTACACCTTC TRBJ1-2 TRBV7-2 - -
CASSPQEGLNEKLFF TGTGCCAGCTCACCTCAGGAGGGGCTGAATGAAAAACTGTTTTTT TRBJ1-4 TRBV18 - -
CSVRAAGLNTGELFF TGCAGCGTGCGCGCAGCGGGATTGAACACCGGGGAGCTGTTTTTT TRBJ2-2 TRBV29-1 TRBD2 few
CASSQGRTSGGSSSYNEQFF TGCGCCAGCAGCCAAGGTAGGACTAGCGGGGGCTCGAGCTCCTACAATGAGCAGTTCTTC TRBJ2-1 TRBV4-3 TRBD2 -
CATSPTPGQGAFTEAFF TGTGCCACCAGCCCTACGCCGGGACAGGGGGCTTTCACTGAAGCTTTCTTT TRBJ1-1 TRBV24-1 TRBD1 -
CASNSWGRGHGYTF TGTGCCAGCAACTCTTGGGGGAGGGGACATGGCTACACCTTC TRBJ1-2 TRBV21-1 - -
CASSPHRGPPYNEQFF TGCGCCAGCAGCCCGCACAGGGGGCCGCCCTACAATGAGCAGTTCTTC TRBJ2-1 TRBV5-1 TRBD1 -
CASSLTPGFGSGVEQYF TGTGCCAGCAGCTTAACCCCCGGTTTCGGATCGGGGGTCGAGCAGTACTTC TRBJ2-7 TRBV7-2 - -
CASSRLTDYEQYF TGTGCCAGTAGCCGACTGACAGACTACGAGCAGTACTTC TRBJ2-7 TRBV19 - -
CASSPRTGGGYGYTF TGTGCCAGCAGCCCTCGGACAGGGGGGGGCTATGGCTACACCTTC TRBJ1-2 TRBV7-6 TRBD1 -
CASSPGTAHQVHEQYF TGTGCCAGCAGCCCGGGGACAGCCCACCAGGTCCACGAGCAGTACTTC TRBJ2-7 TRBV7-9 TRBD1 -
CATSDPRQGLYEQYF TGTGCCACCAGTGATCCTCGACAGGGCCTCTACGAGCAGTACTTC TRBJ2-7 TRBV24-1 TRBD1 few
CATSGWGQETQYF TGTGCCACTTCAGGGTGGGGTCAAGAGACCCAGTACTTC TRBJ2-5 TRBV24-1 - -
CASSPGVQRVIQETQYF TGTGCCAGCAGTCCCGGAGTGCAGAGGGTTATCCAAGAGACCCAGTACTTC TRBJ2-5 TRBV27 - -
CASSLDQGSNEQFF TGTGCCAGCAGCTTAGATCAGGGGAGCAATGAGCAGTTCTTC TRBJ2-1 TRBV7-8 - -
CASDPQARFFGEQFF TGTGCCAGCGACCCACAGGCTAGGTTTTTCGGTGAGCAGTTCTTC TRBJ2-1 TRBV19 - -
CASSFLTGGDRGWNEQFF TGTGCCAGCAGTTTTCTAACTGGGGGGGACAGGGGGTGGAATGAGCAGTTCTTC TRBJ2-1 TRBV27 TRBD1 -
CASSQPDRPQGYTF TGTGCCAGTAGTCAACCTGACAGGCCCCAGGGCTACACCTTC TRBJ1-2 TRBV19 - -
CASIWAVDSGNTIYF TGTGCCAGCATCTGGGCCGTAGACTCTGGAAACACCATATATTTT TRBJ1-3 TRBV6-5 - -
CASGSKTTSNEKLFF TGTGCTAGTGGTTCAAAGACAACCTCTAATGAAAAACTGTTTTTT TRBJ1-4 TRBV12-5 - -
CASSLQEKLFF TGTGCCAGCAGCCTCCAAGAAAAACTGTTTTTT TRBJ1-4 TRBV3-1/TRBV3-2 - once
CATHRTESYEQYF TGTGCCACCCACAGGACAGAGAGCTACGAGCAGTACTTC TRBJ2-7 TRBV2 - -
CASSHSRGQYNEQFF TGCGCCAGCAGCCATTCGCGGGGGCAGTACAATGAGCAGTTCTTC TRBJ2-1 TRBV4-3 - -
CASSPKSNQPQHF TGTGCCAGCAGCCCTAAGAGCAATCAGCCCCAGCATTTT TRBJ1-5 TRBV4-2 - few
CASRPDRVGSSNYGYTF TGCGCCAGCAGACCCGACAGGGTGGGAAGCTCCAACTATGGCTACACCTTC TRBJ1-2 TRBV5-1 TRBD1 -
CASSPRQVVAKNIQYF TGTGCCAGCAGCCCACGACAGGTCGTAGCCAAAAACATTCAGTACTTC TRBJ2-4 TRBV7-9 - once
CASSLGIQETQYF TGTGCCAGCAGTCTAGGAATCCAAGAGACCCAGTACTTC TRBJ2-5 TRBV6-2/TRBV6-3 - -